This T cell receptor beta chain was identified during a study of CD8 T cells in Susac syndrome. The RNA, 0.5 to 1 ug, was put through reverse transcription using random hexamers. With immunoSEQ multiplex PCR, TCR beta CDR3 was amplified across 54 Vbeta and 13 Jbeta. MiXCR was run by TCRdb on the immunoSEQ multiplex PCR reads, yielding one entry per CDR3 protein. This table has 250,000 to 300,000 distinct CDR3 sequences, about nine tenths appearing once. Negative magnetic isolation gave CD8+ and CD4+ cells; FACS enriched CD8+ TEMRA. V lost 6 bases and J lost 6, with 32 bases in between. The CDR3 consists of 19 residues. CDR1 is LNHDA and CDR2 is SQIVND in the germline V gene (reference sequence).

The sequenced material came from CD8+ T cells from PBMCs. The V gene is TRBV19, the J gene TRBJ1-2; TRBD1 is a possible D gene (5 bases). This receptor was obtained from a human donor with multiple sclerosis. The DNA for the CDR3 is TGTGCCAGTAGCAGACTCGCCGGAATTCAGGGAGGTCATTGGGATGGCTACACCTTC. Translated: CASSRLAGIQGGHWDGYTF. Based on the CDR3 plus reference TRBV19 and TRBJ1-2, the full variable domain is DGGITQSPKYLFRKEGQNVTLSCEQNLNHDAMYWYRQDPGQGLRLIYYSQIVNDFQKGDIAEGYSVSREKKESFPLTVTSAQKNPTAFYLCASSRLAGIQGGHWDGYTFGSGTRLTVV.